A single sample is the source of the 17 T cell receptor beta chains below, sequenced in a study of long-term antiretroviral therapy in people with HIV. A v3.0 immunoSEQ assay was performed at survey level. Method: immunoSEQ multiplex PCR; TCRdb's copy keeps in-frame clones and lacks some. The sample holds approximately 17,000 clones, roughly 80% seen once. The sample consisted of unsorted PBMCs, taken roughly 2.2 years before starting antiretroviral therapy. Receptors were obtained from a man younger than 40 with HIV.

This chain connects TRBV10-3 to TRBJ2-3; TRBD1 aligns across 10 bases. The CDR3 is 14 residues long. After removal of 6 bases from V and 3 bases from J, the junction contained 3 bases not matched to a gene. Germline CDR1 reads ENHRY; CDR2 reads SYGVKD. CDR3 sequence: CAIRRQGATDTQYF. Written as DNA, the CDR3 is TGTGCCATCAGGCGACAGGGGGCGACAGATACGCAGTATTTT.

The CDR3 here is CASRTGMGTGELFF. In DNA, the CDR3 is TGTGCCAGTAGGACAGGGATGGGCACCGGGGAGCTGTTTTTT. The chain recombines TRBV19 with TRBJ2-2; 7 positions match TRBD1. Trimming took 6 bases from V and 4 from J; bases not matched to a gene: 5. CDR3 size: 14 residues. Germline values: CDR1 LNHDA, CDR2 SQIVND (reference sequence).

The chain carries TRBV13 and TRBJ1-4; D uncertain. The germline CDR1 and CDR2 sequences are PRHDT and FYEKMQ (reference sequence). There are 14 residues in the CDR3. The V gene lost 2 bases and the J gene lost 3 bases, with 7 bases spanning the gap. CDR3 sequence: CASSLKVANEKLFF. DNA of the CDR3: TGTGCCAGCAGCTTAAAGGTGGCTAATGAAAAACTGTTTTTT.

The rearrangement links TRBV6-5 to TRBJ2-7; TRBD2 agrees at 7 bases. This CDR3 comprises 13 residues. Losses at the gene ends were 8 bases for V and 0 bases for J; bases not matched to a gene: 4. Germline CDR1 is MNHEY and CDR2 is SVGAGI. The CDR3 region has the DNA TGTGCCAGCCGGCCTAGCGGCTCCTACGAGCAGTACTTC. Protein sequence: CASRPSGSYEQYF.

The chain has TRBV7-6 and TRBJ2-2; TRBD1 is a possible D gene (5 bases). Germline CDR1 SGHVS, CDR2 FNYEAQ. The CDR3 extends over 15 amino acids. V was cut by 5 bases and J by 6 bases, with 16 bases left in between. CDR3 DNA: TGTGCCAGCAGCCTCCCTGTCCAGGGCGCCGGGGAGCTGTTTTTT. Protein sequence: CASSLPVQGAGELFF.

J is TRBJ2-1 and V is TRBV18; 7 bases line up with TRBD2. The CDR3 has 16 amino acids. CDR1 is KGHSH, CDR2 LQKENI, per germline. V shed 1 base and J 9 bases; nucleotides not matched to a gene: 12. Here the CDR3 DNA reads TGTGCCAGCTCACCACGTCGGAGAAGGGAGGGCGGTGAGCAGTTCTTC. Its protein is CASSPRRRREGGEQFF.

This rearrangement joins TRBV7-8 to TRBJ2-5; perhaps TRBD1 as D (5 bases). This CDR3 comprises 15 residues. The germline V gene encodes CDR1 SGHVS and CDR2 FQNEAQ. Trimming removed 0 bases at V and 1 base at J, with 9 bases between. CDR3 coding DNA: TGTGCCAGCAGCTTAGCGCTCACAGGCCAAGAGACCCAGTACTTC. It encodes CASSLALTGQETQYF.

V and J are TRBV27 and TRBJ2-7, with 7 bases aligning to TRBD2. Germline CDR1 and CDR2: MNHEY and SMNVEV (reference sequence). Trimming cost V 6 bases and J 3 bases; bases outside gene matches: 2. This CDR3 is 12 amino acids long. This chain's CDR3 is CASRTSVYEQYF. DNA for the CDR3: TGTGCCAGCAGAACTAGCGTCTACGAGCAGTACTTC.

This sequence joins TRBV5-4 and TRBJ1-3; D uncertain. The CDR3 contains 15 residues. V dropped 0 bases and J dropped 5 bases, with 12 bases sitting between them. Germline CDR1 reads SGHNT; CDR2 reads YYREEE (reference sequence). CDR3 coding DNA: TGTGCCAGCAGCTTGGGAGAGGAATTAAGAAACACCATATATTTT. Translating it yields CASSLGEELRNTIYF.

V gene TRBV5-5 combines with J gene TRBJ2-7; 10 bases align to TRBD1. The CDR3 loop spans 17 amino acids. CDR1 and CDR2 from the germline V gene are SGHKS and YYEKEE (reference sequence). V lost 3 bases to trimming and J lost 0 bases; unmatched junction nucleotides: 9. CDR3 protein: CASSSYPGTGASYEQYF. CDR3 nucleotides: TGTGCCAGCAGCTCTTACCCCGGGACAGGGGCCTCCTACGAGCAGTACTTC.

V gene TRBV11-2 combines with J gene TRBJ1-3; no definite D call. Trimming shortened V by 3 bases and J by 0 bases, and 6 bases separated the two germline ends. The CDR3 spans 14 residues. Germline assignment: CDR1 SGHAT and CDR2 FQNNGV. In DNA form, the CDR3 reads TGTGCCAGCAGCTTCCCCTCCTCTGGAAACACCATATATTTT. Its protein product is CASSFPSSGNTIYF.

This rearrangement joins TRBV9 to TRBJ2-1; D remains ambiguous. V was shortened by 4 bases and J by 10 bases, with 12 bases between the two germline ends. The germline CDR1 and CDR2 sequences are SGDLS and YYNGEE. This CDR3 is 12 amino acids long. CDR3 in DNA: TGTGCCAGCAGCTTTGAGCTTGGCGAGCAGTTCTTC. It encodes CASSFELGEQFF.

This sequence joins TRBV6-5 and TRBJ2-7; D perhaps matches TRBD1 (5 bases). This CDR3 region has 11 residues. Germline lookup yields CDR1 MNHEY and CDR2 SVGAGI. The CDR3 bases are TGTGCGGCAGGGCGGCCCTACGAGCAGTACTTC. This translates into CAAGRPYEQYF.

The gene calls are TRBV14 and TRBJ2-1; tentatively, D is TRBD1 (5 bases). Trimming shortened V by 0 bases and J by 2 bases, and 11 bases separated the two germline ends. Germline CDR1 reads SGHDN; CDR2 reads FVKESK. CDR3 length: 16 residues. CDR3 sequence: CASSQDGAAPYNEQFF. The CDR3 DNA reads TGTGCCAGCAGCCAAGATGGGGCGGCACCCTACAATGAGCAGTTCTTC.

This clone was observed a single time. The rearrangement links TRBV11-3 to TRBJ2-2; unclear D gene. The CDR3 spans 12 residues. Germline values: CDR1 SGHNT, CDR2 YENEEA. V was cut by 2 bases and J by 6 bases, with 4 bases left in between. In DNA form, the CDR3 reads TGTGCCAGCAGCTTACGGGCCGGGGAGCTGTTTTTT. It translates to CASSLRAGELFF.

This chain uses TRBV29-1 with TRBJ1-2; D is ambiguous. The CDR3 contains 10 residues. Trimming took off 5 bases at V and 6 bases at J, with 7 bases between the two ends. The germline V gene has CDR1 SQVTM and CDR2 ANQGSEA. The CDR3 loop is CSVIDNGYTF. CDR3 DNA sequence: TGCAGCGTTATTGACAATGGCTACACCTTC.

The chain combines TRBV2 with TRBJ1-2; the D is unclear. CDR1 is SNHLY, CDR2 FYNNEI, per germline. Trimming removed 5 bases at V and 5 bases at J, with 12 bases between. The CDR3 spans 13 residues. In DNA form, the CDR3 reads TGTGCCAGCAGTAGCCAAGGTACTTATGGCTACACCTTC. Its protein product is CASSSQGTYGYTF.